What follows are 11 T cell receptor beta chains derived from one specimen sequenced in a study of immune evolution from preneoplasia to lung adenocarcinoma. TCRdb keeps only in-frame clones here, not all; method: immunoSEQ multiplex PCR. The sample consists of some 10,000 clones, about nine tenths of them appearing once. The source material was FFPE invasive lung adenocarcinoma tissue. The source of these receptors is a person aged 70 to 80 with invasive lung adenocarcinoma.

This clone was recorded a few times. J is TRBJ1-3 and V is TRBV9, with a possible D match to TRBD1 (6 bases). This CDR3 region has 15 residues. V shed 4 bases and J shed 2 bases, with 13 bases lying between them. Germline CDR1 SGDLS, CDR2 YYNGEE. The CDR3 protein is CASSPRGGTGNTIYF. CDR3 nucleotide sequence: TGTGCCAGCAGCCCCCGAGGGGGTACTGGAAACACCATATATTTT.

The V and J genes are TRBV4-1 and TRBJ1-5; possible D gene TRBD1, 6 bases. V shed 4 bases and J shed 8 bases, with 24 bases lying between them. This CDR3 region has 17 residues. Germline CDR1 and CDR2: MGHRA and YSYEKL. CDR3 bases: TGCGCCAGCAGCCCCCCGGAGGGGGTGGGGATAATCAAGCCCCAGCATTTT. This sequence encodes CASSPPEGVGIIKPQHF.

J is TRBJ1-1 and V is TRBV6-5; possible D gene TRBD1, 5 bases. Trimming left V 3 bases short and J 10 bases short, with 15 bases between. CDR1 and CDR2 (germline): MNHEY, SVGAGI. The CDR3 covers 13 residues. The CDR3 protein is CASSYGPGTIAFF. As DNA, the CDR3 is TGTGCCAGCAGTTATGGCCCCGGGACTATAGCTTTCTTT.

This rearrangement joins TRBV5-1 to TRBJ2-2; unclear D gene. The CDR3 extends over 13 amino acids. Germline V CDR1 and CDR2: SGHRS, YFSETQ. The V end was cut by 0 bases, the J end by 7 bases, with 7 bases between. Here the CDR3 reads CASSLVGDGELFF. In nucleotides, the CDR3 is TGCGCCAGCAGCTTGGTTGGAGACGGGGAGCTGTTTTTT.

The chain employs TRBV6-1 and TRBJ2-2; 7 bases map to TRBD2. Looked up from germline, CDR1 is MNHNS and CDR2 is SASEGT. CDR3 length equals 14 residues. J gave up 5 bases and V 6 bases, and 6 bases lay outside the gene matches. CDR3 bases: TGTGCCAGCAGGGAGGGAGGGCCTACCGGGGAGCTGTTTTTT. This codes for CASREGGPTGELFF.

J is TRBJ2-3 and V is TRBV6-5; TRBD1 matches 8 bases. Germline CDR1 and CDR2: MNHEY and SVGAGI. With 0 bases clipped from V and 5 bases from J, the junction kept 4 bases outside the gene matches. There are 15 residues in the CDR3. CDR3 sequence (DNA): TGTGCCAGCAGTTACTCGGGGACAGGTTTAGATACGCAGTATTTT. Protein: CASSYSGTGLDTQYF.

The chain has TRBV19 and TRBJ2-3; no clear D gene. This CDR3 has 13 residues. From germline, CDR1 is LNHDA and CDR2 SQIVND (reference sequence). The V gene lost 6 bases and the J gene lost 2 bases, with 9 bases spanning the gap. The CDR3 spells CASSRLHTDTQYF. The CDR3 DNA reads as TGTGCCAGTAGCAGGTTACACACAGATACGCAGTATTTT.

V usage is TRBV2 and J usage is TRBJ2-7; D not resolved. The CDR3 extends over 12 amino acids. Germline V gene sequence: CDR1 SNHLY, CDR2 FYNNEI. V lost 5 bases, J lost 4 bases, and 9 bases lay in between. CDR3 coding DNA: TGTGCCAGCAGTATTGGTGTATACGAGCAGTACTTC. The encoded protein is CASSIGVYEQYF.

The V call is TRBV28, the J call TRBJ2-2, with 8 bases lining up with TRBD2. Trimming took 6 bases from V and 0 from J; bases not matched to a gene: 9. The CDR3 length is 17 residues. Germline loops: CDR1 MDHEN, CDR2 SYDVKM. CDR3 sequence (DNA): TGTGCCAGCAGGCTAGCGGGCCAGGTAGCGAACACCGGGGAGCTGTTTTTT. This encodes CASRLAGQVANTGELFF.

This clone is a singleton in its sample. The chain has TRBV6-5 and TRBJ2-7; 9 nucleotides align to TRBD1. This CDR3 is 14 amino acids long. The junction had 4 bases not matched to a gene; V was cut back by 5 bases and J by 2 bases. The V gene's germline CDR1 is MNHEY and CDR2 SVGAGI. For the CDR3, the DNA is TGTGCCAGCAGTGGGGGACAGGGAACCTACGAGCAGTACTTC. Its translation: CASSGGQGTYEQYF.

The CDR3 spells CASSSPTGLGEQFF. The CDR3 nucleotides are TGTGCCAGCAGCTCCCCCACAGGGTTGGGTGAGCAGTTCTTC. V usage is TRBV5-6 and J usage is TRBJ2-1; D is possibly TRBD1 (6 bases). The ends were cut back, 3 bases at V and 9 bases at J, with 16 bases in the middle. The CDR3 is 14 residues long. Germline values: CDR1 SGHDT, CDR2 YYEEEE.